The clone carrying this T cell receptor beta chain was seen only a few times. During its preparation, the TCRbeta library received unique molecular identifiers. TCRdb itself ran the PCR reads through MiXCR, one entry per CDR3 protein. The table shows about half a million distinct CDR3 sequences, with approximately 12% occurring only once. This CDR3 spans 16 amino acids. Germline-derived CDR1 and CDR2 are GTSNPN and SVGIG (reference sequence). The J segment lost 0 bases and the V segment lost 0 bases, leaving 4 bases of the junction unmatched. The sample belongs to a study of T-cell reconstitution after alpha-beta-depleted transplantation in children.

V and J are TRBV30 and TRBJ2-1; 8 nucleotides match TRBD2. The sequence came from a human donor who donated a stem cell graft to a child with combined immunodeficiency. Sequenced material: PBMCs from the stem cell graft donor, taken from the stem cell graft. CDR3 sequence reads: CAWSVAGVSSYNEQFF. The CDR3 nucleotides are TGTGCCTGGAGTGTAGCGGGAGTGAGCTCCTACAATGAGCAGTTCTTC.